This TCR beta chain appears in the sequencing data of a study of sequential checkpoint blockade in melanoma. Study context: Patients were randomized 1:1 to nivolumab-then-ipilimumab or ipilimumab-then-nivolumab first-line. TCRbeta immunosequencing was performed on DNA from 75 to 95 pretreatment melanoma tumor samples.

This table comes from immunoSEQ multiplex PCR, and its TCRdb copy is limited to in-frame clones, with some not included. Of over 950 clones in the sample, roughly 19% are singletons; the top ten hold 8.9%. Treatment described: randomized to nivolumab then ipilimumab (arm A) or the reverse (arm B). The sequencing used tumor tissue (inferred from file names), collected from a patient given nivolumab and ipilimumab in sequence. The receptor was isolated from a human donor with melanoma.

CDR3 region: CASSIEAAETQYF. CDR3 nucleotides: TGTGCCAGTAGTATAGAGGCTGCTGAGACCCAGTACTTC. The chain carries TRBV19 and TRBJ2-5; D uncertain. This CDR3 contains 13 residues. Deletions cut 0 bases from V and 5 bases from J, with 7 bases between. CDR1 LNHDA and CDR2 SQIVND come from the germline V gene (reference sequence).